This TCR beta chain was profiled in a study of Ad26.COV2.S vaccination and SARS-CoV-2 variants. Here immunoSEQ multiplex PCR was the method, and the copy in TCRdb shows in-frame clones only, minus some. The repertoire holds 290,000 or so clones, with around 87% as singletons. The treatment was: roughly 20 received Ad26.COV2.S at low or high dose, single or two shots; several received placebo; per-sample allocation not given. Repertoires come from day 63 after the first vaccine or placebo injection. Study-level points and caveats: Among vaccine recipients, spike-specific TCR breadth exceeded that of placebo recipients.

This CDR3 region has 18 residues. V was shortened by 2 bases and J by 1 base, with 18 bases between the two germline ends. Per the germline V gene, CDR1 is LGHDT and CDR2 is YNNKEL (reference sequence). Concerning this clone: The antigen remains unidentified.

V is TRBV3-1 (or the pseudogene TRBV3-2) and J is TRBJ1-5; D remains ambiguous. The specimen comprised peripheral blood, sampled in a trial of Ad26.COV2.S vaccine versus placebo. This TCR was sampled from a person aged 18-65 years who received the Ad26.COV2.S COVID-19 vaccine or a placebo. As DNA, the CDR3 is TGTGCCAGCAGCCAACCCGTCAAGCCCCTCCCAAGCAATCAGCCCCAGCATTTT. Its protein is CASSQPVKPLPSNQPQHF.